The clone carrying this T cell receptor beta chain came up a few times. The data belong to a study of blood T cell repertoires in COVID-19. At the level of the study: Spain, Italy and the United States supplied samples that represented acute and convalescent COVID-19. From T cells, B-cell-depleted T cells, or PBMCs came the material, which was cDNA or gDNA.

Original methodology: Researchers report that nucleated cell counts were estimated from reference gene primer amplification. Generated by immunoSEQ multiplex PCR, the TCRdb table keeps only in-frame clones and is missing some. V, J and clone size derive from that table, while D and trimming were established from the DNA sequence. Among approximately 220,000 clones listed, approximately 83% were seen once. The CDR3 consists of 19 residues. CDR1 is LGHNA, CDR2 YNFKEQ, per germline. V shed 3 bases, J shed 7 bases, and the junction held 13 bases outside the gene matches. Participants reported their clinical history, and cohort assignment relied on those reports.

Sequencing was carried out using PBMCs or T cells enriched from blood (not recorded which). The chain couples TRBV4-2 to TRBJ2-2; the match to TRBD2 covers 14 bases. The source of this sequence is a woman aged 35 to 49 with acute COVID-19. The DNA for the CDR3 is TGTGCCAGCAGCCAGCCTAAGGGACTAGCGGGAGAACGGCACGGGGAGCTGTTTTTT. This translates into CASSQPKGLAGERHGELFF.